Sequencing of this T cell receptor beta chain was carried out in a study of T cells after yellow fever vaccination (dated by TCRdb to between 2017 and 2020). Looking at the study overall: The SMART-Seq v4 Ultra Low Input RNA kit was used to prepare libraries from fractions with low cell numbers. To track T-cell clones before and after primary and booster YFV17D yellow fever vaccination, bulk TCR alpha and beta repertoires were sequenced longitudinally. The cohort comprised two healthy male donors, one aged 18 to 30 and one aged 30 to 39 years. Bulk PBMC replicates and cell subsets were isolated from blood drawn at multiple timepoints before and after both primary and secondary immunization.

This clonotype was seen only a few times. Its antigen target is currently unknown. Base qualities are not at hand, and no much larger clone is one base apart. Overall study results and their limits: A small fraction of clonotypes showed up in both the CD4 and CD8 compartments, probably as a result of convergent recombination. Because abundant contaminating clonotypes from the bulk population could be contained in FACS-sorted repertoires, computational filtering was required. Only a couple of donors were included in the study, so the extent to which the findings can be generalized is limited. Compared with the primary T-cell response, the secondary T-cell response was weaker but faster, peaking on day 5 rather than day 15. After the booster, most of the clones that had expanded following primary vaccination were detected again (around 95% of CD4 and 80% to 90% of CD8), which suggests that memory was broadly maintained.

The treatment or condition label for this specimen denotes: live attenuated yellow fever vaccine strain. Two biological replicates of bulk PBMCs were collected at each blood-draw timepoint. A standard Ficoll-Paque protocol was used to isolate PBMCs from peripheral blood. TriZol was used to extract RNA from bulk PBMCs, CD4 and CD8 fractions, and dextramer-positive and dextramer-negative fractions. Trimming takes 3 bases from V and 4 bases from J, and the germline ends sit 9 bases apart. The CDR3 sequence holds 13 residues, the cysteine and phenylalanine included. Only the CDR3 DNA stays, 39 bases, in frame from base 1. The germline V gene encodes CDR1 SGHRS and CDR2 YFSETQ. TCR cDNA was synthesized by 5'RACE template switching, through which a universal primer site and unique molecular identifiers were introduced. Priming of cDNA synthesis was performed from both the TCR alpha and TCR beta constant segments. Two PCR steps were used to amplify libraries, with sample barcodes and sequencing adapters being added in the second step. Sequencing of the libraries was done on either Illumina HiSeq 2500 (2x100 bp) or NovaSeq (2x150 bp). As for how the authors treated the data: Demultiplexing of reads and collapsing into UMI consensus sequences were performed with MIGEC, and V(D)J alignment was carried out with MiXCR. Vaccine-responding clonotypes were defined with edgeR using replicate PBMC samples, requiring FDR below 0.01 and a log2 fold change above 5 up to day 15. CD4 or CD8 identity was assigned to each bulk clonotype according to whether the clonotype was present at higher abundance in the sequenced CD4 repertoire or the sequenced CD8 repertoire. TCRdb handled the public reads itself, with Q25 trimming in fastp and clone calling in MiXCR, and kept productive beta chains. CDR3 protein sequences are deduplicated, and each keeps its most common genes and DNA. The V and J calls shown here were made by TCRdb, not taken from the authors' results. The sample has about 340,000 distinct CDR3 sequences on record, 8% to 10% of them singletons. The ten largest clones take up roughly 17% of the sample.

The sequenced sample was PBMCs, obtained on the day of the first yellow fever vaccination. This TCR was recovered from a man between 18 and 35 years old who received the YFV17D yellow fever vaccine. Recombination joined TRBV5-1 with TRBJ2-3, and possibly TRBD2, on 6 matching bases. The CDR3 has the sequence CASSWGVPDTQYF. The DNA reads as follows: TGCGCCAGCAGCTGGGGGGTACCAGATACGCAGTATTTT.